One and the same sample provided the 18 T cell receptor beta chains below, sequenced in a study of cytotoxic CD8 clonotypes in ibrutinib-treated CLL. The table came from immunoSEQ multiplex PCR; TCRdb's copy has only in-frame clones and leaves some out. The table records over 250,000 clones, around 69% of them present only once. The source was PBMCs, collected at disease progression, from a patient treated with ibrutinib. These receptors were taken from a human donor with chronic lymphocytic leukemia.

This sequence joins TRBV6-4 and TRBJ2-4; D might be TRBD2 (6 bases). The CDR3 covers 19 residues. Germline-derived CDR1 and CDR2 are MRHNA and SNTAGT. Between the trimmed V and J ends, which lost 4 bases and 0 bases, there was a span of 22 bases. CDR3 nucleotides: TGTGCCAGCAGTGGGCCGGGACTGACAACACCCTTAGCCAAAAACATTCAGTACTTC. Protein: CASSGPGLTTPLAKNIQYF.

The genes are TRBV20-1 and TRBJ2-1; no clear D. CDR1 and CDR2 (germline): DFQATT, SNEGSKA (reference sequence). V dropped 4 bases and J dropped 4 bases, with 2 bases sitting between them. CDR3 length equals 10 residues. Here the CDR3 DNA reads TGCAGTGCTACGTACAATGAGCAGTTCTTC. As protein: CSATYNEQFF.

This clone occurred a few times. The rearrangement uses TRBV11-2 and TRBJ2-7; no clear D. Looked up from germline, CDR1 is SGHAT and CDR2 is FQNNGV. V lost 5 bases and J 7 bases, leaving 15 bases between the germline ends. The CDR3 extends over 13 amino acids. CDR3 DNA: TGTGCCAGCAGCCCACCAACCCCCCGGGAGCAGTACTTC. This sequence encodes CASSPPTPREQYF.

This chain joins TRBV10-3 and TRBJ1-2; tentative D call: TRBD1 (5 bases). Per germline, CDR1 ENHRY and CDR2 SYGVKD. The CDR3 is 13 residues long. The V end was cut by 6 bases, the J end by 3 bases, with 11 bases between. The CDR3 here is CAIRRDSDYGYTF. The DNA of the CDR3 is TGTGCCATCAGACGTGACAGCGACTATGGCTACACCTTC.

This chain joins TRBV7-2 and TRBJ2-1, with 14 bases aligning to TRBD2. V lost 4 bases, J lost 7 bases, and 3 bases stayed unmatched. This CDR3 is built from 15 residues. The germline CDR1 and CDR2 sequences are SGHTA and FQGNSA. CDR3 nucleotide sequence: TGTGCCAGCAGCTCCGGGACTAGCGGGAGAAATGAGCAGTTCTTC. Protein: CASSSGTSGRNEQFF.

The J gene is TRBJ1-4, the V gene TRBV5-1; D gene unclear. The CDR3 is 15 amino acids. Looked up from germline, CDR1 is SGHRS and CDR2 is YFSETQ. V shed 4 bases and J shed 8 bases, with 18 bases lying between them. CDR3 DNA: TGCGCCAGCAGCCCGCTGGCGCCACTTAACGAAAAACTGTTTTTT. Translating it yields CASSPLAPLNEKLFF.

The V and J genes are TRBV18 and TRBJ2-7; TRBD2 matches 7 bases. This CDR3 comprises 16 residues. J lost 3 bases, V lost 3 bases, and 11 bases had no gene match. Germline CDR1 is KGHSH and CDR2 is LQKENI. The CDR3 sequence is CASSPMTGGASYEQYF. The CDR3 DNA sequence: TGTGCCAGCTCACCCATGACGGGGGGAGCGAGCTACGAGCAGTACTTC.

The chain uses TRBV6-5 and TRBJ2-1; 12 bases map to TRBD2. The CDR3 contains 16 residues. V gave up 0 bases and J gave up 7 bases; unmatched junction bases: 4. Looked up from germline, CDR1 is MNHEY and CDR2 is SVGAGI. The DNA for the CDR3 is TGTGCCAGCAGTTACTCTCTAGCGGGAGGGGTAAATGAGCAGTTCTTC. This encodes CASSYSLAGGVNEQFF.

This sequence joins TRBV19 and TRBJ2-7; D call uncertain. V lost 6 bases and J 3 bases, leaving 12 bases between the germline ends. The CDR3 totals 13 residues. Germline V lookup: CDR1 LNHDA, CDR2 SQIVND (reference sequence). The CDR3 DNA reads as TGTGCCAGTAGCTGGGGAATTAACTACGAGCAGTACTTC. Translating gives CASSWGINYEQYF.

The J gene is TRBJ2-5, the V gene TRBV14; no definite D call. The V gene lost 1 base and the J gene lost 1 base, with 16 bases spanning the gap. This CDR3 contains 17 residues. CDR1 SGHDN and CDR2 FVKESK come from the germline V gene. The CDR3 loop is CASSQGAIGVGQETQYF. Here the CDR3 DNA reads TGTGCCAGCAGCCAAGGGGCCATTGGGGTTGGCCAAGAGACCCAGTACTTC.

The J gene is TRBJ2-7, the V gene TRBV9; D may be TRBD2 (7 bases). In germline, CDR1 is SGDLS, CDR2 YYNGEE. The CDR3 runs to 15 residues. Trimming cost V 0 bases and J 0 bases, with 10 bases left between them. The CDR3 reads CASSVDGGHSYEQYF. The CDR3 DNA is TGTGCCAGCAGCGTAGACGGGGGGCACTCCTACGAGCAGTACTTC.

The CDR3 nucleotides read TGTGCCAGCAGCACTCAAGACACCGGGGAGCTGTTTTTT. It translates to CASSTQDTGELFF. The V call is TRBV27, the J call TRBJ2-2; D is unclear. CDR3 size: 13 residues. Deletions cut 6 bases from V and 3 bases from J, with 8 bases between. Germline CDR1 is MNHEY and CDR2 is SMNVEV (reference sequence).

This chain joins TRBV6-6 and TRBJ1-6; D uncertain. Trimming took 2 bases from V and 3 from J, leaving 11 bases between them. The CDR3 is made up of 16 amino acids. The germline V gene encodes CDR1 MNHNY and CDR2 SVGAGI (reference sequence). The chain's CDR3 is CASSYARHLYNSPLHF. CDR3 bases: TGTGCCAGCAGTTACGCGCGACACCTCTATAATTCACCCCTCCACTTT.

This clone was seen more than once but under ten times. CDR3 sequence (DNA): TGTGCCAGCAGCCCAGGGGCTAGCGGGAGTGGATCCTACGAGCAGTACTTC. Protein sequence: CASSPGASGSGSYEQYF. The chain uses TRBV27 and TRBJ2-7; 10 nucleotides agree with TRBD2. In germline, CDR1 is MNHEY, CDR2 SMNVEV (reference sequence). V trimming: 6 bases; J trimming: 1 base; junction bases outside the gene matches: 12. The CDR3 is 17 amino acids.

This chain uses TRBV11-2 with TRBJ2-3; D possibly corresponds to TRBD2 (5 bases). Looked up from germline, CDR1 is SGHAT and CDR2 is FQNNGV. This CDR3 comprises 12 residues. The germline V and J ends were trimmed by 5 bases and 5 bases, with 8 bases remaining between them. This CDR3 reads CASSLSEDTQYF. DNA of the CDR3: TGTGCCAGCAGCCTTAGCGAAGATACGCAGTATTTT.

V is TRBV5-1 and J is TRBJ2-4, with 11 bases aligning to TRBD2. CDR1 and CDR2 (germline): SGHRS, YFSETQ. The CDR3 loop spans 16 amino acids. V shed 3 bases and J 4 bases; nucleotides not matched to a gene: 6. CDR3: CASSSLAGGSKNIQYF. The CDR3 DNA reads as TGCGCCAGCAGCTCTTTAGCGGGAGGGAGTAAAAACATTCAGTACTTC.

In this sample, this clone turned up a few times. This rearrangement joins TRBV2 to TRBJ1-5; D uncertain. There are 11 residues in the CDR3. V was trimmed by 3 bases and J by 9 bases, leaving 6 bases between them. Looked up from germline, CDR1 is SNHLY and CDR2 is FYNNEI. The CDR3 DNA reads TGTGCCAGCAGTGACTTGGGGCCCCAGCATTTT. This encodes CASSDLGPQHF.

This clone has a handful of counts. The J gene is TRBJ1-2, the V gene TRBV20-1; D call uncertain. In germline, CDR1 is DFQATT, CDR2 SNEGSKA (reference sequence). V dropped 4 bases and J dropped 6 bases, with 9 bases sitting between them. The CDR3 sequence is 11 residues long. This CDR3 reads CSANIDNGYTF. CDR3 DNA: TGCAGTGCTAATATAGACAATGGCTACACCTTC.